This T cell receptor (beta chain) was identified in a study of blood T cell repertoires in COVID-19. Study-wide context: PBMCs, B-cell-depleted T cells, or T cells provided the cDNA or gDNA that made up the material.

Cohorts were based on clinical histories the participants reported. Repertoires were generated with immunoSEQ multiplex PCR, while TCRdb's copy carries only in-frame clones and drops some. This table has some 350,000 clones, around 87% appearing once. CDR3 size: 16 residues. Looked up from germline, CDR1 is KGHSH and CDR2 is LQKENI. The V and J ends lost 6 bases and 13 bases respectively, with 30 bases between them. Input material: PBMCs or T cells enriched from blood (not recorded which). The gene calls are TRBV18 and TRBJ2-5, with D possibly being TRBD2 (6 bases). This TCR derives from a man between 18 and 29 years old who had recovered from COVID-19. The CDR3, as DNA: TGTGCCAGCTCCATCGGGAGCAGTCGGATCCAAGAAATTTTGTACTTC. It is translated as CASSIGSSRIQEILYF. Variable domain in full (rest from reference TRBV18 and TRBJ2-5): NAGVMQNPRHLVRRRGQEARLRCSPMKGHSHVYWYRQLPEEGLKFMVYLQKENIIDESGMPKERFSAEFPKEGPSILRIQQVVRGDSAAYFCASSIGSSRIQEILYFGPGTRLLVL.